This TCR beta chain was sequenced in a study of cytomegalovirus exposure and HLA in healthy donors. With 6 bases removed from V and 4 bases from J, the gap between germline ends came to 15 bases. Germline-derived CDR1 and CDR2 are ENHRY and SYGVKD. The CDR3 length is 14 residues. 13 Jbeta primers and 60 Vbeta primers were used for the PCR. Repertoires were generated with immunoSEQ multiplex PCR, while TCRdb's copy carries only in-frame clones and drops some. Here the sample spans approximately 120,000 clones, just under 75% being singletons. The V call is TRBV10-3, the J call TRBJ1-1, with D possibly being TRBD1 (5 bases). The source material was PBMCs. This TCR derives from a man in his 60s in good health and CMV-seropositive. As DNA, the CDR3 is TGTGCCATCAGGCAGGGAAGCGGGTTCACTGAAGCTTTCTTT. This gives the protein CAIRQGSGFTEAFF.